Below, one T cell receptor beta chain is given with its context. The sample belongs to a study of shared clonotypes between healthy human individuals. Both subsets, CD45RA+ naive and CD45RA-negative memory, were split from the CD4+ cells. Clones were sequenced by immunoSEQ multiplex PCR, and TCRdb holds only the in-frame ones, with some missing. The profile covers over a million clones, with under 80% appearing a single time and about 1.5% taken by the ten largest. Sequenced: memory CD4+ T cells sorted from blood. Subset meaning: CD45RA-negative fraction. The sequence came from a man between 18 and 29 years old in good health.

CDR3 protein: CASSPDGRVFATNEKLFF. CDR3 in DNA: TGTGCCAGCAGCCCCGATGGACGGGTCTTTGCAACTAATGAAAAACTGTTTTTT. This sequence joins TRBV7-2 and TRBJ1-4; D gene unclear. CDR1 and CDR2 from the germline V gene are SGHTA and FQGNSA. This CDR3 has 18 amino acids. Deletions cut 5 bases from V and 0 bases from J, with 19 bases between.